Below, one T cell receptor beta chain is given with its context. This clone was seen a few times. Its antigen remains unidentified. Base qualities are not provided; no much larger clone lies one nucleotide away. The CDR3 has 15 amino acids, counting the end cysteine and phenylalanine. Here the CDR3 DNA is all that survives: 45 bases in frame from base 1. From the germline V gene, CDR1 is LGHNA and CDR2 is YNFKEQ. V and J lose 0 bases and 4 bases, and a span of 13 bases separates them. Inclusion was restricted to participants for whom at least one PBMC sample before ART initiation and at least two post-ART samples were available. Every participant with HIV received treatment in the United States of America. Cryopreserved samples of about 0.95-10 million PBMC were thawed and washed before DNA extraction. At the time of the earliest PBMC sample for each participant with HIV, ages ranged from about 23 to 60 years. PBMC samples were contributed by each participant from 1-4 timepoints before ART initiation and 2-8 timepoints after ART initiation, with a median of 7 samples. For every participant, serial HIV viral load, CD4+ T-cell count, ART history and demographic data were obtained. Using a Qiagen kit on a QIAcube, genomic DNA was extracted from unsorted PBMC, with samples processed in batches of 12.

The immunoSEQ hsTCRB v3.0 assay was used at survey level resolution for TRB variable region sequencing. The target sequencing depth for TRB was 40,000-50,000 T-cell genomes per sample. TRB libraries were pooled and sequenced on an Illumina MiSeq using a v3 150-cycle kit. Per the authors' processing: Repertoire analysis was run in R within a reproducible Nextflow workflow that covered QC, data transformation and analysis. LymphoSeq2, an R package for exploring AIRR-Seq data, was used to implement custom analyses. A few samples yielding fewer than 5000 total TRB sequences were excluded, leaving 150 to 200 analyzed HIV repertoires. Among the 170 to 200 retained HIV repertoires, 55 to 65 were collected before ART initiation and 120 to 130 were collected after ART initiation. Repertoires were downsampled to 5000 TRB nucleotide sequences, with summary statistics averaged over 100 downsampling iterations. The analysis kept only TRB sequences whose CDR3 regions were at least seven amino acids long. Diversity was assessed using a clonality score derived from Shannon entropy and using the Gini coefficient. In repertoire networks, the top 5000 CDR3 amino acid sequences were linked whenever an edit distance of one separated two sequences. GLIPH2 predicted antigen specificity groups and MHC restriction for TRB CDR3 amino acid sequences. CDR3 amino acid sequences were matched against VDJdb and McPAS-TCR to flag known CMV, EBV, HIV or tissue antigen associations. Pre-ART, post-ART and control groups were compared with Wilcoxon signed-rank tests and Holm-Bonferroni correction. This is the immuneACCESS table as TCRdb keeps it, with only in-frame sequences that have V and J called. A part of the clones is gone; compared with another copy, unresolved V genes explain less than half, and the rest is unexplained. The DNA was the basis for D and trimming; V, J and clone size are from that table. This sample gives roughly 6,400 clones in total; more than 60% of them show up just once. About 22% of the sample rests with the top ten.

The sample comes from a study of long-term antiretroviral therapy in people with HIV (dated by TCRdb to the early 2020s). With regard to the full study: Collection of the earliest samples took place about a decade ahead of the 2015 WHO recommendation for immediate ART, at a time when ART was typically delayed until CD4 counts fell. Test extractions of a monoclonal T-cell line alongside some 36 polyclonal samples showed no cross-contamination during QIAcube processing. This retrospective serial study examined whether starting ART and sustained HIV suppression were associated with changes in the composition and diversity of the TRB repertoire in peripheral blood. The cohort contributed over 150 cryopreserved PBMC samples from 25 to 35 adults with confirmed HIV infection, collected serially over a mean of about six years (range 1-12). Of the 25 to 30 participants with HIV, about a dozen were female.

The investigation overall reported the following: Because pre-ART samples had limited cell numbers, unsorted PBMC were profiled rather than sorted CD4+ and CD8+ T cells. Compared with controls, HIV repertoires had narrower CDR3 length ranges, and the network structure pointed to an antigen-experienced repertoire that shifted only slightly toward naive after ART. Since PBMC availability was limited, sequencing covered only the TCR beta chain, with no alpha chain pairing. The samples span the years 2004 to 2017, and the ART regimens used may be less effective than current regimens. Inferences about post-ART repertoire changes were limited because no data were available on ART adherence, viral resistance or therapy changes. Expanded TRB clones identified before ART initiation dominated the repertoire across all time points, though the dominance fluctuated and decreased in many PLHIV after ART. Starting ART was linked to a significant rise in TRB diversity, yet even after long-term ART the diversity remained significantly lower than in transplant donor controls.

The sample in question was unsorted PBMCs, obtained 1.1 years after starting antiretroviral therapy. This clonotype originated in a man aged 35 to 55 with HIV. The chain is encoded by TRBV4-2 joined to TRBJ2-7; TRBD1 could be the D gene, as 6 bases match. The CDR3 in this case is CASSQDRGLKYEQYF. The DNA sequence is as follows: TGTGCCAGCAGCCAAGACAGGGGATTAAAATACGAGCAGTACTTC.